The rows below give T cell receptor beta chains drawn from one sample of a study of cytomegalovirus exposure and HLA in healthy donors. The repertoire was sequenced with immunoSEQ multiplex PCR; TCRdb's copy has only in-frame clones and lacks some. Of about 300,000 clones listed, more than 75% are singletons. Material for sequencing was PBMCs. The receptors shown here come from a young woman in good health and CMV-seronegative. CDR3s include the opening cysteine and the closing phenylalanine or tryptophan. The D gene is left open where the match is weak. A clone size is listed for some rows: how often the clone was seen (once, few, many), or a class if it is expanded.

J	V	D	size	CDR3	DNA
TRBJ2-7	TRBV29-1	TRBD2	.	CSVVSGTYEQYF	TGCAGCGTTGTCAGCGGGACCTACGAGCAGTACTTC
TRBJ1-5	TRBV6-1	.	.	CASSEALPRTQNQPQHF	TGTGCCAGCAGTGAAGCGCTGCCTAGGACACAGAATCAGCCCCAGCATTTT
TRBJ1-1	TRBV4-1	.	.	CASSHRVEHTEAFF	TGCGCCAGCAGCCACAGGGTGGAGCACACTGAAGCTTTCTTT
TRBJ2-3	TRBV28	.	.	CASSLERKADTQYF	TGTGCCAGCAGTTTGGAGCGGAAAGCGGATACGCAGTATTTT
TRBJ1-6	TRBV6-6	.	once	CASTESPEYSPLHF	TGTGCCAGCACTGAATCCCCGGAGTATTCACCCCTCCACTTT
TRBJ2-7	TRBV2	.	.	CASSVGASKYEQYF	TGTGCCAGCAGTGTAGGAGCTAGTAAGTACGAGCAGTACTTC
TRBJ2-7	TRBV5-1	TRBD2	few	CASYSGGPNYEQYF	TGCGCCAGCTATAGCGGGGGCCCGAACTACGAGCAGTACTTC
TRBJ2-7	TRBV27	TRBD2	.	CASGLAGGREQYF	TGTGCCAGCGGACTAGCGGGAGGGCGAGAGCAGTACTTC
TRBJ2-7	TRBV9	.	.	CASSAPGNYEQYF	TGTGCCAGCAGCGCCCCAGGGAACTACGAGCAGTACTTC
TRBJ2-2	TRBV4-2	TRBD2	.	CASSAGGANTGELFF	TGTGCCAGCAGCGCGGGAGGGGCGAACACCGGGGAGCTGTTTTTT
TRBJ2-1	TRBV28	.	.	CASSLGSEQFF	TGTGCCAGCAGTTTAGGGAGCGAGCAGTTCTTC
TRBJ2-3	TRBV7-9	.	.	CASISGGGNTDTQYF	TGTGCCAGCATCTCAGGGGGAGGAAACACAGATACGCAGTATTTT
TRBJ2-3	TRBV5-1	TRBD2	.	CASSGGLAGVALLTDTQYF	TGCGCCAGCAGCGGGGGACTAGCGGGAGTGGCCCTCCTCACAGATACGCAGTATTTT
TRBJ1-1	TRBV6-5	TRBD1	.	CASGPGGSWTEAFF	TGTGCCAGCGGTCCAGGGGGCTCGTGGACTGAAGCTTTCTTT
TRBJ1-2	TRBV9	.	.	CASSPQGNYGYTF	TGTGCCAGCAGCCCACAGGGTAACTATGGCTACACCTTC
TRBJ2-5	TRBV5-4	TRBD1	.	CASSWGTGQETQYF	TGTGCCAGCAGCTGGGGGACAGGGCAAGAGACCCAGTACTTC
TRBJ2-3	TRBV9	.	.	CASSKGLQATDTQYF	TGTGCCAGCAGCAAGGGACTTCAGGCCACAGATACGCAGTATTTT
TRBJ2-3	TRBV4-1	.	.	CASSQTGLSTDTQYF	TGCGCCAGCAGCCAGACAGGCCTTAGCACAGATACGCAGTATTTT
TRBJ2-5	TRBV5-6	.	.	CASSLRSAYQETQYF	TGTGCCAGCAGCTTGAGATCAGCGTACCAAGAGACCCAGTACTTC
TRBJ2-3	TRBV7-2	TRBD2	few	CASSPRGASGVIDTQYF	TGTGCCAGCAGCCCCCGGGGGGCTAGCGGGGTCATAGATACGCAGTATTTT
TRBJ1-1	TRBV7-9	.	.	CASSLSGSTEAFF	TGTGCCAGCAGCTTATCCGGTTCCACTGAAGCTTTCTTT
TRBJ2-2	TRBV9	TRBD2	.	CASSVVASGNTGELFF	TGTGCCAGCAGCGTAGTGGCTAGCGGGAACACCGGGGAGCTGTTTTTT
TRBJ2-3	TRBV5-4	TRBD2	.	CASSSKASGSLIDTQYF	TGTGCCAGCAGCTCTAAAGCTAGCGGGAGTCTAATAGATACGCAGTATTTT